The 16 T cell receptor beta chains below all came from one sample that was sequenced in a study of T cells in Graves' hyperthyroidism and ophthalmopathy. Amplified TCR beta CDR3 regions came from RNA transcripts. RT-PCR in the first round (using the HTBI primer set) targeted the TCR CDR3. A single record per CDR3 protein comes from TCRdb applying MiXCR to the multiplex PCR reads. Among 500,000 to 750,000 distinct CDR3 sequences listed, 15% to 19% were seen once. Sequencing was carried out using blood. The receptors here all came from a young woman with Graves' hyperthyroidism.

This clonotype appeared many times. V is TRBV5-1 and J is TRBJ2-3, with 7 bases fitting TRBD2. Per the germline V gene, CDR1 is SGHRS and CDR2 is YFSETQ. The CDR3 is made up of 18 amino acids. The J segment lost 3 bases and the V segment lost 0 bases, leaving 13 bases of the junction unmatched. CDR3 amino acids: CASSLVPYAGEATDTQYF. The CDR3 DNA reads TGCGCCAGCAGCTTGGTTCCTTACGCGGGGGAGGCTACAGATACGCAGTATTTT.

At least ten counts were recorded for this clonotype. The chain carries TRBV7-2 and TRBJ1-2; D might be TRBD1 (5 bases). The CDR3 contains 13 residues. The germline V gene has CDR1 SGHTA and CDR2 FQGNSA. The V end lost 8 bases, the J end lost 7 bases, and 17 bases lay between the germline ends. In nucleotides, the CDR3 is TGTGCCAGCCGGGACGGGGGTCGTTCTGGCTACACCTTC. It codes for CASRDGGRSGYTF.

This clonotype was observed a few times. The chain employs TRBV27 and TRBJ2-7; tentative D call: TRBD1 (5 bases). This CDR3 has 15 residues. The germline gives CDR1 MNHEY, CDR2 SMNVEV (reference sequence). The germline V and J ends were trimmed by 9 bases and 2 bases, with 20 bases remaining between them. The CDR3: CARTLSRQNPYEQYF. CDR3 DNA: TGTGCCAGGACCCTTTCCAGACAGAATCCCTACGAGCAGTACTTC.

This clonotype showed up just a few times. The junction does not match germline at one end; this may be a read error. The chain has TRBV30 and TRBJ2-7; a weak D match, TRBD2 (5 bases). Germline CDR1 reads GTSNPN; CDR2 reads SVGIG (reference sequence). There are 17 residues in the CDR3. CDR3: CAWSVPSDYRSSHEQYF. CDR3 in DNA: TGTGCCTGGAGTGTTCCCAGTGACTACCGTAGCTCCCACGAGCAGTACTTC. The entire variable domain, with the rest obtained from reference TRBV30 and TRBJ2-7, is as follows: SQTIHQWPATLVQPVGSPLSLECTVEGTSNPNLYWYRQAAGRGLQLLFYSVGIGQISSEVPQNLSASRPQDRQFILSSKKLLLSDSGFYLCAWSVPSDYRSSHEQYFGPGTRLTVT.

This clonotype has at least ten counts. V usage is TRBV12-3 or TRBV12-4 and J usage is TRBJ1-1, with D hard to call. The CDR3 length is 11 residues. The V end lost 6 bases, the J end lost 10 bases, and 12 bases lay between the germline ends. CDR3 DNA sequence: TGTGCCAGCAGCGGTGTACTGGGAGCTTTCTTT. It translates to CASSGVLGAFF.

In its sample, this clonotype was seen a few times. V usage is TRBV9 and J usage is TRBJ1-1; possibly TRBD1 for D (5 bases). V was clipped by 3 bases and J by 5 bases, with 20 bases between them. The CDR3 is made up of 16 amino acids. Germline CDR1 is SGDLS and CDR2 is YYNGEE. CDR3: CASSEGIGEGMTEAFF. The CDR3 region has the DNA TGTGCCAGCAGCGAGGGGATAGGGGAGGGGATGACTGAAGCTTTCTTT.

At least ten counts were recorded for this clonotype. The CDR3 sequence: CASSQSENIQYF. DNA of the CDR3: TGTGCCAGCAGCCAATCGGAAAACATTCAGTACTTC. V is TRBV3-1 and J is TRBJ2-4; D call uncertain. CDR3 length: 12 residues. V lost 2 bases and J 5 bases, leaving 4 bases between the germline ends. The germline CDR1 and CDR2 sequences are LGHDT and YNNKEL (reference sequence).

This clonotype was recorded at least ten times. The J gene is TRBJ2-7, the V gene TRBV6-2 or TRBV6-3; 10 bases map to TRBD2. The CDR3 has 16 amino acids. CDR1 and CDR2 (germline): MNHEY, SVGEGT. The V gene end was trimmed by 0 bases and the J gene end by 3 bases; junction bases not matched to a gene: 5. The CDR3 bases are TGTGCCAGCAGTTACTCAGGACTAGCGGACCACTACGAGCAGTACTTC. Encoded protein: CASSYSGLADHYEQYF.

This clonotype appeared many times. V and J are TRBV7-2 and TRBJ2-2; TRBD1 might be the D (5 bases). The CDR3 runs to 18 residues. The germline CDR1 and CDR2 sequences are SGHTA and FQGNSA. The V and J ends lost 0 bases and 1 base respectively, with 15 bases between them. The CDR3 reads CASSLAQGAYRNTGELFF. The CDR3 DNA sequence: TGTGCCAGCAGCTTAGCGCAAGGGGCTTACAGGAACACCGGGGAGCTGTTTTTT.

This clonotype was counted only a few times. This chain links TRBV12-3 or TRBV12-4 with TRBJ2-2; no clear D. The germline V and J ends were trimmed by 6 bases and 6 bases, with 11 bases remaining between them. The CDR3 sequence is 13 residues long. The chain's CDR3 is CASSKSSPGELFF. CDR3 nucleotide sequence: TGTGCCAGCAGCAAAAGTTCCCCCGGGGAGCTGTTTTTT.

This clonotype was counted at least ten times. The chain carries TRBV11-3 and TRBJ2-2; D is unclear. From germline, CDR1 is SGHNT and CDR2 YENEEA. Trimming pared 4 bases from V and 7 bases from J, leaving 10 bases between. This CDR3 comprises 13 residues. In nucleotides, the CDR3 is TGTGCCAGCAGCTCCAGTGCTGGCGGGGAGCTGTTTTTT. Translating gives CASSSSAGGELFF.

The rearrangement uses TRBV4-3 and TRBJ2-7, with 10 nucleotides matching TRBD2. The CDR3 loop spans 15 amino acids. V gave up 4 bases and J gave up 5 bases; unmatched junction bases: 8. Per germline, CDR1 LGHNA and CDR2 YSLEER. CDR3 coding DNA: TGCGCCAGCAGCCGGAGGTCTAGCGGGAGTGACGAGCAGTACTTC. This gives the protein CASSRRSSGSDEQYF.

This clonotype was counted between two and nine times. The chain carries TRBV18 and TRBJ2-7, with 7 bases lining up with TRBD2. The germline CDR1 and CDR2 sequences are KGHSH and LQKENI. The CDR3 extends over 16 amino acids. Trimming removed 2 bases from V and 2 bases from J; junction bases left unmatched: 9. The CDR3 loop reads CASSPREGLPTYEQYF. In nucleotides, the CDR3 is TGTGCCAGCTCACCAAGGGAGGGATTACCGACCTACGAGCAGTACTTC.

Here the CDR3 DNA reads TGTGCCAGCAGCTTTCAGAGAATAAACACCGGGGAGCTGTTTTTT. It encodes CASSFQRINTGELFF. The chain carries TRBV11-1 and TRBJ2-2; D not certain. Trimming pared 3 bases from V and 2 bases from J, leaving 10 bases between. Germline CDR1 and CDR2: SGHAT and FQDESV (reference sequence). The CDR3 covers 15 residues.

This clonotype was seen only a few times. The V call is TRBV6-1, the J call TRBJ1-1; 8 bases line up with TRBD1. Germline V gene sequence: CDR1 MNHNS, CDR2 SASEGT. Trimming cost V 7 bases and J 4 bases; bases outside gene matches: 8. This CDR3 has 14 amino acids. This chain's CDR3 is CASTLLQGGTEAFF. CDR3 DNA sequence: TGTGCCAGCACCCTCCTACAGGGGGGCACTGAAGCTTTCTTT.

This clonotype was picked up many times. V is TRBV11-2 and J is TRBJ2-1, with D tentatively TRBD2 (6 bases). Germline V lookup: CDR1 SGHAT, CDR2 FQNNGV. V dropped 1 base and J dropped 8 bases, with 12 bases sitting between them. The length of the CDR3 is 14 residues. CDR3 nucleotides: TGTGCCAGCAGCTTAGCGGGAGTTCTTTATGAGCAGTTCTTC. Its protein is CASSLAGVLYEQFF.